The 28 T cell receptor beta chains in this list originate from one sample, sequenced in a study of shared clonotypes between healthy human individuals. Assay used: immunoSEQ multiplex PCR; TCRdb lists only in-frame clones, some missing. Among just over 2,000,000 clones listed, 95% were seen once. The sample consisted of naive CD4+ T cells sorted from blood. Subset specified: CD45RA+ positively selected. Receptors were obtained from a young man in good health.

The chain combines TRBV9 with TRBJ2-1; the match to TRBD2 covers 8 bases. Germline CDR1 and CDR2: SGDLS and YYNGEE. The CDR3 totals 14 residues. J gave up 5 bases and V 3 bases, and 4 bases lay outside the gene matches. CDR3 protein: CASSDGGADNEQFF. CDR3 nucleotides: TGTGCCAGCAGCGACGGGGGGGCCGACAATGAGCAGTTCTTC.

The chain recombines TRBV7-9 with TRBJ2-2; D is ambiguous. This CDR3 region has 14 residues. CDR1 and CDR2 from the germline V gene are SEHNR and FQNEAQ (reference sequence). Trimming left V 1 base short and J 8 bases short, with 11 bases between. In nucleotides, the CDR3 is TGTGCCAGCAGCTTAGTACCGGTTCGGGGGGAGCTGTTTTTT. Its protein is CASSLVPVRGELFF.

This clone was observed a handful of times. The V call is TRBV5-5, the J call TRBJ1-5, with a tentative D call TRBD1 (5 bases). The CDR3 extends over 16 amino acids. Germline-derived CDR1 and CDR2 are SGHKS and YYEKEE (reference sequence). V lost 0 bases and J lost 7, with 17 bases in between. CDR3 sequence (DNA): TGTGCCAGCAGCTTGGCCCTAGACCAGGGAGTGCAGCCCCAGCATTTT. Translated: CASSLALDQGVQPQHF.

This rearrangement joins TRBV10-3 to TRBJ2-2, with 9 positions matching TRBD1. The ends lost 4 bases at V and 4 bases at J; junction bases unmatched: 1. CDR3 length: 14 residues. Germline loops: CDR1 ENHRY, CDR2 SYGVKD. CDR3 nucleotides: TGTGCCATCAGTGGGGACAGGGCCACCGGGGAGCTGTTTTTT. This translates into CAISGDRATGELFF.

V gene TRBV20-1 combines with J gene TRBJ1-1; 8 positions match TRBD1. The CDR3 spans 8 residues. Germline V gives CDR1 DFQATT, CDR2 SNEGSKA (reference sequence). The CDR3 sequence is CSDRGAFF. DNA for the CDR3: TGCAGCGACAGGGGAGCTTTCTTT.

The rearrangement joins TRBV11-2 to TRBJ1-3; 7 nucleotides align to TRBD1. Germline V gene data show CDR1 as SGHAT and CDR2 as FQNNGV. The CDR3 is 14 residues long. With V trimmed by 5 bases and J by 3 bases, 4 bases remained unmatched. In DNA form, the CDR3 reads TGTGCCAGCAGCGAAGGGACAGTTGGAAACACCATATATTTT. Translation gives CASSEGTVGNTIYF.

The genes are TRBV14 and TRBJ2-2; D is unresolved. Trimming removed 3 bases at V and 2 bases at J, with 13 bases between. The germline CDR1 and CDR2 sequences are SGHDN and FVKESK. The CDR3 sequence is 16 residues long. The DNA for the CDR3 is TGTGCCAGCAGCCAGCAACCCGGGCCCAACACCGGGGAGCTGTTTTTT. It translates to CASSQQPGPNTGELFF.

J is TRBJ2-2 and V is TRBV2; either TRBD1 or TRBD2 may fit D (5 bases each). Germline V lookup: CDR1 SNHLY, CDR2 FYNNEI. V was pared by 6 bases and J by 1 base, with 21 bases between. The length of the CDR3 is 18 residues. In DNA form, the CDR3 reads TGTGCCAGCAGGGGGACCGGACACGACCGTTGGAACACCGGGGAGCTGTTTTTT. This codes for CASRGTGHDRWNTGELFF.

This chain joins TRBV2 and TRBJ2-1; TRBD1 agrees at 10 bases. The CDR3 is 13 amino acids. V dropped 7 bases and J dropped 8; count of bases not matched to a gene: 5. Germline CDR1 SNHLY, CDR2 FYNNEI. The chain's CDR3 is CASTGQGFDEQFF. CDR3 in DNA: TGTGCCAGCACGGGACAGGGGTTCGATGAGCAGTTCTTC.

This chain joins TRBV29-1 and TRBJ2-3; D gene uncertain. Per germline, CDR1 SQVTM and CDR2 ANQGSEA. CDR3 length equals 13 residues. The V end was cut by 3 bases, the J end by 0 bases, with 7 bases between. CDR3 residues: CSVDLASTDTQYF. The CDR3 DNA is TGCAGCGTTGATTTGGCGAGCACAGATACGCAGTATTTT.

This clone was detected only once. The chain recombines TRBV15 with TRBJ2-5; D perhaps matches TRBD1 (5 bases). V was clipped by 3 bases and J by 1 base, with 12 bases between them. Looked up from germline, CDR1 is LNHNV and CDR2 is YYDKDF (reference sequence). CDR3 length: 15 amino acids. CDR3 sequence reads: CATSRAGNIQETQYF. The CDR3 nucleotides are TGTGCCACCAGCAGGGCAGGGAACATCCAAGAGACCCAGTACTTC. Using reference TRBV15 and TRBJ2-5 for the parts outside the CDR3, the full variable domain is DAMVIQNPRYQVTQFGKPVTLSCSQTLNHNVMYWYQQKSSQAPKLLFHYYDKDFNNEADTPDNFQSRRPNTSFCFLDIRSPGLGDTAMYLCATSRAGNIQETQYFGPGTRLLVL.

The chain joins TRBV29-1 to TRBJ1-2; maybe TRBD1 (6 bases). The germline V gene has CDR1 SQVTM and CDR2 ANQGSEA. Trimming pared 6 bases from V and 0 bases from J, leaving 14 bases between. This CDR3 is 14 amino acids long. DNA of the CDR3: TGCAGCGTCGTGATCGGACAGCCTAACTATGGCTACACCTTC. Protein sequence: CSVVIGQPNYGYTF.

Note on this clone: This sample includes further DNA sequences coding for the same CDR3. The gene calls are TRBV6-1 and TRBJ2-7; D is ambiguous. V was clipped by 4 bases and J by 0 bases, with 7 bases between them. The CDR3 runs to 13 residues. Germline-derived CDR1 and CDR2 are MNHNS and SASEGT. CDR3: CASSGQDSYEQYF. The CDR3 DNA is TGTGCCAGCAGTGGTCAGGACTCCTACGAGCAGTACTTC.

DNA of the CDR3: TGTGCCAGCAGCTCAACCGGGACTAGCCCTTACGAGCAGTACTTC. Translated: CASSSTGTSPYEQYF. V and J are TRBV7-2 and TRBJ2-7, with 9 bases that match TRBD2. Germline CDR1 reads SGHTA; CDR2 reads FQGNSA. The ends lost 4 bases at V and 4 bases at J; junction bases unmatched: 8. CDR3 size: 15 residues.

The chain recombines TRBV4-2 with TRBJ1-2, with D perhaps matching TRBD1 (5 bases). The length of the CDR3 is 16 residues. The germline V gene has CDR1 LGHNA and CDR2 YNFKEQ. V was trimmed by 0 bases and J by 4 bases, leaving 15 bases between them. CDR3 sequence: CASSQDQDGRGYGYTF. The DNA of the CDR3 is TGTGCCAGCAGCCAAGATCAGGACGGGAGGGGCTATGGCTACACCTTC.

Concerning this clone itself: Without the conserved terminal phenylalanine or tryptophan, this CDR3 likely stems from a read error. It is unclear where the CDR3 begins or ends on the DNA, so no DNA is shown, and the CDR3 is as TCRdb lists it. The V call is TRBV11-3, the J call TRBJ1-2; TRBD1, as called in the table, went unchecked against the DNA. Ends included, the CDR3 has 15 residues. Germline loops: CDR1 SGHNT, CDR2 YENEEA. The CDR3 sequence is CASSALSGTGGRLVI.

This clone was observed once. The chain links TRBV4-1 to TRBJ1-2; D unclear. CDR3 length: 14 residues. Per the germline V gene, CDR1 is MGHRA and CDR2 is YSYEKL. Trimming removed 1 base at V and 0 bases at J, with 6 bases between. DNA for the CDR3: TGCGCCAGCAGCCAAGGGCCCCCTAACTATGGCTACACCTTC. Its protein product is CASSQGPPNYGYTF.

The rearrangement links TRBV19 to TRBJ2-7; TRBD2 matches at 7 bases. This CDR3 has 16 residues. The V and J ends lost 0 bases and 0 bases, in that order; junction bases with no gene match: 5. CDR1 and CDR2 (germline): LNHDA, SQIVND (reference sequence). The CDR3 DNA reads TGTGCCAGTAGTATAGATCTGGCTAGCGGCTCCTACGAGCAGTACTTC. This translates into CASSIDLASGSYEQYF.

As for this clone: Distinct nucleotide sequences in the sample also encode this CDR3. This chain connects TRBV5-1 to TRBJ2-2; TRBD1 agrees at 7 bases. Trimming cost V 0 bases and J 0 bases; bases outside gene matches: 2. Germline V gene data show CDR1 as SGHRS and CDR2 as YFSETQ. CDR3 length equals 16 residues. The CDR3 DNA sequence: TGCGCCAGCAGCTTGGGACAGGGTTCGAACACCGGGGAGCTGTTTTTT. This translates into CASSLGQGSNTGELFF.

The chain uses TRBV4-1 and TRBJ2-1; D might be TRBD1 or TRBD2, each matching 5 bases. The V gene's germline CDR1 is MGHRA and CDR2 YSYEKL. CDR3 length: 17 residues. V was trimmed by 4 bases and J by 2 bases, leaving 18 bases between them. The CDR3 region has the DNA TGCGCCAGCAGCCTTATAGCCGGGACGGATACCTACAATGAGCAGTTCTTC. Its protein is CASSLIAGTDTYNEQFF.

The chain's CDR3 is CASSPWDRGTYEQYF. The CDR3 nucleotides are TGTGCCAGCAGCCCGTGGGACAGGGGAACCTACGAGCAGTACTTC. The chain has TRBV11-2 and TRBJ2-7; 10 bases match TRBD1. The V gene end was trimmed by 5 bases and the J gene end by 2 bases; junction bases not matched to a gene: 6. CDR1 is SGHAT and CDR2 is FQNNGV in the germline V gene. The CDR3 runs 15 residues.

The rearrangement joins TRBV28 to TRBJ1-4; 7 nucleotides align to TRBD1. V lost 4 bases and J lost 0; bases outside the gene matches: 8. This CDR3 is 17 amino acids long. Germline CDR1 reads MDHEN; CDR2 reads SYDVKM. The CDR3 bases are TGTGCCAGCAGTTCCGGACAGGCCGGTGCAACTAATGAAAAACTGTTTTTT. Translated: CASSSGQAGATNEKLFF.

The chain combines TRBV5-6 with TRBJ2-7, with D maybe TRBD1 (6 bases). The germline V gene encodes CDR1 SGHDT and CDR2 YYEEEE. V lost 0 bases, J lost 3 bases, and 10 bases lay in between. The CDR3 contains 14 residues. CDR3 residues: CASSLVDRDYEQYF. The CDR3 bases are TGTGCCAGCAGCTTGGTGGACAGAGACTACGAGCAGTACTTC. Variable domain in full (rest from reference TRBV5-6 and TRBJ2-7): DAGVTQSPTHLIKTRGQQVTLRCSPKSGHDTVSWYQQALGQGPQFIFQYYEEEERQRGNFPDRFSGHQFPNYSSELNVNALLLGDSALYLCASSLVDRDYEQYFGPGTRLTVT.

The genes are TRBV5-4 and TRBJ1-1, with D possibly matching TRBD1 (6 bases). CDR1 and CDR2 (germline): SGHNT, YYREEE (reference sequence). The CDR3 totals 16 residues. V lost 5 bases and J 3 bases, leaving 20 bases between the germline ends. CDR3 residues: CASSILGQTVYTEAFF. As DNA, the CDR3 is TGTGCCAGCAGTATATTAGGACAGACCGTATACACTGAAGCTTTCTTT.

The V call is TRBV12-5, the J call TRBJ1-2, with TRBD1 matching 7 bases. Trimming cost V 5 bases and J 4 bases; bases outside gene matches: 10. This CDR3 has 15 residues. Germline V gene data show CDR1 as LGHNT and CDR2 as FRNRAP. CDR3 bases: TGTGCTAGTGGTACCCGGGACAGAATCCTCTATGGCTACACCTTC. It translates to CASGTRDRILYGYTF.

This chain joins TRBV6-1 and TRBJ2-3; D gene unclear. The CDR3 is 15 amino acids. Germline CDR1 and CDR2: MNHNS and SASEGT. Deletions cut 6 bases from V and 0 bases from J, with 13 bases between. The CDR3 region has the DNA TGTGCCAGCAGCCTCCTAGGGATTAGCACAGATACGCAGTATTTT. Protein sequence: CASSLLGISTDTQYF.

CDR3 sequence: CASSSQTGGYGETQYF. The CDR3 coding sequence is TGTGCCAGCAGCTCGCAGACAGGGGGTTATGGAGAGACCCAGTACTTC. J is TRBJ2-5 and V is TRBV7-2, with 9 bases fitting TRBD1. Trimming cost V 4 bases and J 4 bases; bases outside gene matches: 10. This CDR3 comprises 16 residues. Looked up from germline, CDR1 is SGHTA and CDR2 is FQGNSA.

This clone appeared once. CDR3 sequence (DNA): TGTGCCAGCTCACCATACGGACAGGGTGTGAACTATGGCTACACCTTC. Translation: CASSPYGQGVNYGYTF. This chain uses TRBV18 with TRBJ1-2; 8 bases fit TRBD1. V lost 2 bases, J lost 2 bases, and 7 bases stayed unmatched. The CDR3 is 16 residues long. Germline CDR1 and CDR2: KGHSH and LQKENI.